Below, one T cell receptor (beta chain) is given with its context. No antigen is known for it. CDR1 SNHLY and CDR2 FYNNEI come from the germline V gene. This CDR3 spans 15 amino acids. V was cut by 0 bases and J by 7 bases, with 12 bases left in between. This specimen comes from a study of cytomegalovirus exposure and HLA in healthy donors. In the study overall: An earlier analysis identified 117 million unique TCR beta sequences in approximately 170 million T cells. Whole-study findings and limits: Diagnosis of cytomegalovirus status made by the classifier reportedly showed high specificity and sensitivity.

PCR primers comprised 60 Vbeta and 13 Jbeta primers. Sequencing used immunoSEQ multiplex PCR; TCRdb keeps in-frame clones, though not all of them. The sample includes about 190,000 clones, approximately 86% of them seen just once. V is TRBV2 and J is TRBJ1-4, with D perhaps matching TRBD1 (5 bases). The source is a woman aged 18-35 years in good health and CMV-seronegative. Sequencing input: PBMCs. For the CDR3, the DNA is TGTGCCAGCAGTGAAGCAGGCCAGGGATTTGAAAAACTGTTTTTT. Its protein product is CASSEAGQGFEKLFF.